The entry that follows covers one TCR beta chain sequence. Its antigen is undetermined. These data originate in a study of T-cell memory formation after mild COVID-19. Study-wide context: TCR clusters showed largely donor specificity. Study-level points and caveats: Clones contracting over day 15 to 85 were CD4/CD8 balanced, with later expanders leaning CD4+. Whether second-wave clones peaking at day 37 were SARS-CoV-2 specific went unconfirmed.

The length of the CDR3 is 14 residues. J was trimmed by 7 bases and V by 5 bases; bases with no gene match: 6. Germline V gene data show CDR1 as MNHEY and CDR2 as SVGEGT. The TCR alpha and TCR beta cDNA libraries, bearing sample barcodes and UMIs, were generated by 5'RACE using constant-segment primers. TCRdb reanalysed the 5' RACE reads using MiXCR and keeps one entry per CDR3 protein. The sample consists of some 450,000 distinct CDR3 sequences, 15% to 20% of them appearing once. The sequence was collected from an adult woman who had mild COVID-19 (a few samples of this study predate the infection). Cell type and time point are not known. The chain has TRBV6-2 or TRBV6-3 and TRBJ2-7, with 12 bases that match TRBD1. Sequencing input: PBMCs or a T cell subset sorted from them (not recorded which). The CDR3 reads CASSRDRGLREQYF. The DNA of the CDR3 is TGTGCCAGCAGTCGGGACAGGGGGCTACGGGAGCAGTACTTC.